A selection of T cell receptor beta chains follows, all from one sample in a study of blood T cell repertoires in COVID-19. This table comes from immunoSEQ multiplex PCR, and its TCRdb copy is limited to in-frame clones, with some not included. This sample has 100,000 to 150,000 clones, with around 80% found just once. The source material was peripheral blood. These TCRs come from a man aged 35-49 years with active or convalescent COVID-19. Each CDR3 is given with its conserved first and last residue. Fields, in order: V gene, J gene, D gene, clone size, CDR3 DNA, CDR3 protein. The D gene is left open where the match is weak. Clone size, where shown, is once, few, many, or a class for clones that have expanded.

v_gene: TRBV7-2; j_gene: TRBJ2-3; d_gene: TRBD2; abundance: .; CDR3nt: TGTGCCAGCAGCTTAGGGTTCGGGGGGAGCACAGATACGCAGTATTTT; CDR3aa: CASSLGFGGSTDTQYF
v_gene: TRBV6-5; j_gene: TRBJ1-5; d_gene: TRBD1; abundance: .; CDR3nt: TGTGCCAGCCAGGGACAGCTCAATCAGCCCCAGCATTTT; CDR3aa: CASQGQLNQPQHF
v_gene: TRBV7-2; j_gene: TRBJ2-2; d_gene: TRBD2; abundance: .; CDR3nt: TGTGCCAGCAGCCCCGAACTAGCGGGGGGGACGAACACCGGGGAGCTGTTTTTT; CDR3aa: CASSPELAGGTNTGELFF
v_gene: TRBV28; j_gene: TRBJ1-6; d_gene: TRBD1; abundance: once; CDR3nt: TGTGCCAGCAGCGCAGGACAGGGGGTTTGGTCACCCCTCCACTTT; CDR3aa: CASSAGQGVWSPLHF
v_gene: TRBV2; j_gene: TRBJ2-3; d_gene: .; abundance: .; CDR3nt: TGTGCCAGCCCCCCCGAGGGAGCAGATACGCAGTATTTT; CDR3aa: CASPPEGADTQYF
v_gene: TRBV28; j_gene: TRBJ1-2; d_gene: .; abundance: .; CDR3nt: TGTGCCAGCCGTCACCCGCCGGGATCCAACTATGGCTACACCTTC; CDR3aa: CASRHPPGSNYGYTF
v_gene: TRBV5-1; j_gene: TRBJ2-1; d_gene: .; abundance: .; CDR3nt: TGCGCCAGCAGCCGGGACTCCGGGCCGGGAGATGAGCAGTTCTTC; CDR3aa: CASSRDSGPGDEQFF
v_gene: TRBV6-6; j_gene: TRBJ1-2; d_gene: TRBD1; abundance: .; CDR3nt: TGTGCCAGCAGGGAGCCGGGACAGGGGAGTGGCTACACCTTC; CDR3aa: CASREPGQGSGYTF
v_gene: TRBV5-4; j_gene: TRBJ2-1; d_gene: TRBD1; abundance: .; CDR3nt: TGTGCCAGCAGCTTGACAGGGGGCAGGGATGAGCAGTTCTTC; CDR3aa: CASSLTGGRDEQFF
v_gene: TRBV11-2; j_gene: TRBJ1-1; d_gene: .; abundance: .; CDR3nt: TGTGCCAGCAGCCCCCGACCGGGGACTGAAGCTTTCTTT; CDR3aa: CASSPRPGTEAFF
v_gene: TRBV5-1; j_gene: TRBJ1-2; d_gene: .; abundance: .; CDR3nt: TGCGCCAGCAGCGAGGAACTGAACTATGGCTACACCTTC; CDR3aa: CASSEELNYGYTF
v_gene: TRBV19; j_gene: TRBJ1-2; d_gene: .; abundance: .; CDR3nt: TGTGCCAGTAGTATAATGGGGCAGTTTTATGGCTACACCTTC; CDR3aa: CASSIMGQFYGYTF
v_gene: TRBV19; j_gene: TRBJ1-4; d_gene: .; abundance: once; CDR3nt: TGTGCCAGTAGTTCAGGTTTACGGGAAAAACTGTTTTTT; CDR3aa: CASSSGLREKLFF
v_gene: TRBV5-6; j_gene: TRBJ1-1; d_gene: .; abundance: .; CDR3nt: TGTGCCAGCAGCTTGTATTGGAACACTGAAGCTTTCTTT; CDR3aa: CASSLYWNTEAFF
v_gene: TRBV4-1; j_gene: TRBJ2-3; d_gene: TRBD2; abundance: .; CDR3nt: TGCGCCAGCAGCCAAGAATATTGGCGGGAGGGCCGAGCAGATACGCAGTATTTT; CDR3aa: CASSQEYWREGRADTQYF
v_gene: TRBV4-3; j_gene: TRBJ1-3; d_gene: .; abundance: .; CDR3nt: TGCGCCAGCAGCCCAAAAATTCCAGGCTCTGGAAACACCATATATTTT; CDR3aa: CASSPKIPGSGNTIYF
v_gene: TRBV7-2; j_gene: TRBJ2-3; d_gene: TRBD2; abundance: .; CDR3nt: TGTGCCAGCAGCGCTCCGGGACTAGCTAAGGGAGATACGCAGTATTTT; CDR3aa: CASSAPGLAKGDTQYF
v_gene: TRBV2; j_gene: TRBJ1-3; d_gene: .; abundance: .; CDR3nt: TGTGCCAGCAGCTCTACAGGGAACACCATATATTTT; CDR3aa: CASSSTGNTIYF
v_gene: TRBV4-3; j_gene: TRBJ1-4; d_gene: TRBD1; abundance: many; CDR3nt: TGCGCCAGCAGCCAAGATCCCAGTACAGGGGGCAAACTGTTTTTT; CDR3aa: CASSQDPSTGGKLFF
v_gene: TRBV11-3; j_gene: TRBJ1-1; d_gene: TRBD1; abundance: .; CDR3nt: TGTGCCAGCAGCCAGGGGGTGGCCACTGAAGCTTTCTTT; CDR3aa: CASSQGVATEAFF
v_gene: TRBV6-1; j_gene: TRBJ1-3; d_gene: .; abundance: .; CDR3nt: TGTGCCAGCAGTGATGTAGGGGGAGACACCATATATTTT; CDR3aa: CASSDVGGDTIYF
v_gene: TRBV5-1; j_gene: TRBJ2-3; d_gene: TRBD2; abundance: .; CDR3nt: TGCGCCAGCAACCGAGGGACTAGCGGGGGGGCTAGCACAGATACGCAGTATTTT; CDR3aa: CASNRGTSGGASTDTQYF
v_gene: TRBV11-2; j_gene: TRBJ1-6; d_gene: TRBD1; abundance: .; CDR3nt: TGTGCCAGCAGCAAAACAGGGGGTTGGGATAATTCACCCCTCCACTTT; CDR3aa: CASSKTGGWDNSPLHF
v_gene: TRBV6-2/TRBV6-3; j_gene: TRBJ2-1; d_gene: .; abundance: .; CDR3nt: TGTGCCAGCAGTAGGGGGATTTGGAGTGAGCAGTTCTTC; CDR3aa: CASSRGIWSEQFF
v_gene: TRBV6-6; j_gene: TRBJ2-3; d_gene: .; abundance: .; CDR3nt: TGTGCCAGCAGGCCCCCGGGCACAGATACGCAGTATTTT; CDR3aa: CASRPPGTDTQYF
v_gene: TRBV18; j_gene: TRBJ2-7; d_gene: TRBD1; abundance: .; CDR3nt: TGTGCCAGCTCACCGGGACAGACATTCTACGAGCAGTACTTC; CDR3aa: CASSPGQTFYEQYF
v_gene: TRBV5-1; j_gene: TRBJ2-7; d_gene: TRBD1; abundance: once; CDR3nt: TGCGCCAGCAGCCGGACAGGGAGCTCCTACGAGCAGTACTTC; CDR3aa: CASSRTGSSYEQYF
v_gene: TRBV13; j_gene: TRBJ1-5; d_gene: TRBD1; abundance: .; CDR3nt: TGTGCCAGCAGCTTAGGACAGGGGTCGCAGCCCCAGCATTTT; CDR3aa: CASSLGQGSQPQHF
v_gene: TRBV4-3; j_gene: TRBJ2-1; d_gene: TRBD1; abundance: .; CDR3nt: TGCGCCAGCAGCCACACCGGGACAGGGGGGGGAAATGAGCAGTTCTTC; CDR3aa: CASSHTGTGGGNEQFF
v_gene: TRBV19; j_gene: TRBJ2-7; d_gene: TRBD2; abundance: .; CDR3nt: TGTGCCAGTAGTGAGACTAGCTCGCCGGAGCAGCCCCAGTACTTC; CDR3aa: CASSETSSPEQPQYF
v_gene: TRBV3-1/TRBV3-2; j_gene: TRBJ2-1; d_gene: TRBD1; abundance: .; CDR3nt: TGTGCCAGCAGCCACACAGGGGATAATCGTGATGAGCAGTTCTTC; CDR3aa: CASSHTGDNRDEQFF
v_gene: TRBV30; j_gene: TRBJ2-5; d_gene: .; abundance: few; CDR3nt: TGTGCCTGGAGACGGTCATTGGGGCAGACCCAGTACTTC; CDR3aa: CAWRRSLGQTQYF
v_gene: TRBV7-2; j_gene: TRBJ2-3; d_gene: TRBD1; abundance: once; CDR3nt: TGTGCCAGCAGCGCCAGGACAGGGACCATCACAGATACGCAGTATTTT; CDR3aa: CASSARTGTITDTQYF
v_gene: TRBV19; j_gene: TRBJ1-4; d_gene: TRBD1; abundance: .; CDR3nt: TGTGCCAGTAGGGACAGGCCCAGGCCAAACGAAAAACTGTTTTTT; CDR3aa: CASRDRPRPNEKLFF
v_gene: TRBV5-1; j_gene: TRBJ2-2; d_gene: .; abundance: .; CDR3nt: TGCGCCAGCAGCCCCACCAGGGTGAACACCGGGGAGCTGTTTTTT; CDR3aa: CASSPTRVNTGELFF
v_gene: TRBV19; j_gene: TRBJ2-1; d_gene: .; abundance: .; CDR3nt: TGTGCCGGGGGGTCCTACAATGAGCAGTTCTTC; CDR3aa: CAGGSYNEQFF
v_gene: TRBV19; j_gene: TRBJ2-7; d_gene: .; abundance: .; CDR3nt: TGTGCCAGTAGTATAAGAGTCCAGGGGCCCTACGAGCAGTACTTC; CDR3aa: CASSIRVQGPYEQYF
v_gene: TRBV7-2; j_gene: TRBJ2-4; d_gene: .; abundance: .; CDR3nt: TGTGCCAGCAGCCTACAGGGTATAGGAGACATTCAGTACTTC; CDR3aa: CASSLQGIGDIQYF
v_gene: TRBV6-5; j_gene: TRBJ2-1; d_gene: .; abundance: once; CDR3nt: TGTGCCAGCGACCGTGACACGGATGAGCAGTTCTTC; CDR3aa: CASDRDTDEQFF
v_gene: TRBV28; j_gene: TRBJ1-2; d_gene: .; abundance: .; CDR3nt: TGTGCCAGCAGTATCGCTCCGCGTGATGGCTACACCTTC; CDR3aa: CASSIAPRDGYTF
v_gene: TRBV5-1; j_gene: TRBJ2-7; d_gene: .; abundance: .; CDR3nt: TGCGCCAGCAGCCAGTCGGGGGTCACCTACGAGCAGTACTTC; CDR3aa: CASSQSGVTYEQYF
v_gene: TRBV30; j_gene: TRBJ1-3; d_gene: TRBD1; abundance: .; CDR3nt: TGTGCCTGGAGTGTACAGGTTGGACAGGGGGTTTCTGGAAACACCATATATTTT; CDR3aa: CAWSVQVGQGVSGNTIYF
v_gene: TRBV11-3; j_gene: TRBJ2-6; d_gene: TRBD1; abundance: .; CDR3nt: TGTGCCAGCAGCTTGAAGGGACAGAGACTCTCTGGGGCCAACGTCCTGACTTTC; CDR3aa: CASSLKGQRLSGANVLTF
v_gene: TRBV28; j_gene: TRBJ1-1; d_gene: .; abundance: .; CDR3nt: TGTGCCAGCAGTTTGACAGGCCAGACTGAAGCTTTCTTT; CDR3aa: CASSLTGQTEAFF
v_gene: TRBV6-5; j_gene: TRBJ2-3; d_gene: .; abundance: .; CDR3nt: TGTGCCAGCAGCGATCCGGGCACAGGGTCGCAGTATTTT; CDR3aa: CASSDPGTGSQYF
v_gene: TRBV9; j_gene: TRBJ1-1; d_gene: TRBD1; abundance: .; CDR3nt: TGTGCCAGCAGCGTTCAGGGGGACACTGAAGCTTTCTTT; CDR3aa: CASSVQGDTEAFF
v_gene: TRBV27; j_gene: TRBJ2-7; d_gene: TRBD1; abundance: many; CDR3nt: TGTGCCAGCAGTCCAATGGCGGGACAGGGAAGGGGCGAGCAGTACTTC; CDR3aa: CASSPMAGQGRGEQYF
v_gene: TRBV6-2/TRBV6-3; j_gene: TRBJ1-1; d_gene: .; abundance: once; CDR3nt: TGTGCCAGCAGTTACTCCGGAGGAACTGAAGCTTTCTTT; CDR3aa: CASSYSGGTEAFF